Reported below is one T cell receptor (beta chain). TCRdb redid the calling of the RACE reads with MiXCR, one entry per CDR3 protein. The data contain just over 80,000 distinct CDR3 sequences, approximately 11% of them singletons. Germline assignment: CDR1 MGHRA and CDR2 YSYEKL. V lost 1 base and J 6 bases, leaving 12 bases between the germline ends. This CDR3 contains 14 residues. The source of the sample is a study of human T cells and chemical hapten exposure. The time point here: patch test 1, 2 weeks after DPC sensitization. This sample's treatment: therapeutic diphenylcyclopropenone sensitization with weekly scalp DPC. The donor pool consisted of alopecia patients aged 18 to 70 years, considered suitable for DPC.

V gene TRBV4-1 combines with J gene TRBJ1-1; D gene unclear. The sequencing here drew on whole blood, taken in connection with sensitization to the hapten diphenylcyclopropenone (DPC). The sequence was obtained from a woman in her forties or fifties with alopecia areata. Some clones in this sample may be carry-over from other donors' samples. CDR3 residues: CASSQVTLVAEAFF. The CDR3 DNA reads as TGCGCCAGCAGCCAAGTGACCTTAGTAGCTGAAGCTTTCTTT.